This entry lists 14 T cell receptor beta chains sequenced from one sample in a study of blood T cell repertoires in COVID-19. The data were produced by immunoSEQ multiplex PCR, yet TCRdb's version contains in-frame clones alone and is incomplete. The sample lists some 110,000 clones, 92% occurring once. The sequencing input was peripheral blood. The receptors derive from a man between 50 and 59 years old with COVID-19, enrolled during active disease.

The gene calls are TRBV2 and TRBJ1-2; 7 nucleotides agree with TRBD1. Germline V lookup: CDR1 SNHLY, CDR2 FYNNEI. This CDR3 has 12 residues. The V segment lost 5 bases and the J segment 6 bases; nucleotides outside the gene matches: 3. The CDR3 is CASSYRGDGYTF. As DNA, the CDR3 is TGTGCCAGCAGTTACAGGGGAGATGGCTACACCTTC.

The chain uses TRBV9 and TRBJ1-2, with D unresolved. The CDR3 totals 14 residues. V was cut by 0 bases and J by 4 bases, with 10 bases left in between. The germline V gene encodes CDR1 SGDLS and CDR2 YYNGEE. The CDR3 nucleotides are TGTGCCAGCAGCGTAGACCCAGGCAGCTATGGCTACACCTTC. Translation gives CASSVDPGSYGYTF. Full variable domain (outside the CDR3, taken from reference TRBV9 and TRBJ1-2): DSGVTQTPKHLITATGQRVTLRCSPRSGDLSVYWYQQSLDQGLQFLIQYYNGEERAKGNILERFSAQQFPDLHSELNLSSLELGDSALYFCASSVDPGSYGYTFGSGTRLTVV.

This chain links TRBV15 with TRBJ1-4; D unresolved. CDR1 is LNHNV, CDR2 YYDKDF, per germline (reference sequence). Trimming pared 0 bases from V and 6 bases from J, leaving 11 bases between. The CDR3 is made up of 15 amino acids. The CDR3 loop reads CATSRDFREDEKLFF. The CDR3 DNA follows: TGTGCCACCAGCAGAGATTTCCGGGAAGATGAAAAACTGTTTTTT.

This clone was detected only once. The chain links TRBV9 to TRBJ2-7, with 8 bases lining up with TRBD2. J lost 6 bases, V lost 4 bases, and 9 bases had no gene match. In germline, CDR1 is SGDLS, CDR2 YYNGEE. CDR3 length: 14 residues. The CDR3 bases are TGTGCCAGCAGCACAAGCGGGAGCGGAGCCGAGCAGTACTTC. It translates to CASSTSGSGAEQYF.

The chain carries TRBV7-9 and TRBJ2-2, with 8 bases that match TRBD1. Trimming cost V 1 base and J 4 bases; bases outside gene matches: 5. The CDR3 spans 16 residues. Per the germline V gene, CDR1 is SEHNR and CDR2 is FQNEAQ (reference sequence). This CDR3 is CASSLGLTGGTGELFF. CDR3 DNA sequence: TGTGCCAGCAGCTTAGGGTTAACAGGGGGCACCGGGGAGCTGTTTTTT.

The V gene is TRBV7-7, the J gene TRBJ2-7; D is possibly TRBD2 (5 bases). Per the germline V gene, CDR1 is SSHAT and CDR2 is FNYEAQ (reference sequence). The CDR3 has 12 amino acids. As DNA, the CDR3 is TGTGCTAGCAGCCGGGGAATTCACGAGCAGTACGTC. Amino acids: CASSRGIHEQYV.

This clone was observed a single time. The rearrangement uses TRBV5-6 and TRBJ2-7; TRBD2 matches at 7 bases. The CDR3 is 15 residues long. The V and J ends lost 4 bases and 4 bases, in that order; junction bases with no gene match: 11. Per germline, CDR1 SGHDT and CDR2 YYEEEE. The CDR3 spells CASSPGLAVLYEQYV. DNA for the CDR3: TGTGCCAGCAGCCCCGGGCTAGCGGTCCTTTACGAGCAGTACGTC.

This clone was recorded only once. This sequence joins TRBV6-5 and TRBJ2-1; D is undetermined. V lost 2 bases, J lost 8 bases, and 13 bases lay in between. The CDR3 runs 14 residues. Germline CDR1 is MNHEY and CDR2 is SVGAGI. The CDR3 spells CASSYTGHRDEQFF. CDR3 bases: TGTGCCAGCAGTTACACCGGCCATCGGGATGAGCAGTTCTTC.

The chain employs TRBV28 and TRBJ2-3, with 7 bases that match TRBD2. Germline CDR1 is MDHEN and CDR2 is SYDVKM. V dropped 2 bases and J dropped 2; count of bases not matched to a gene: 13. The CDR3 consists of 18 residues. The CDR3 DNA reads TGTGCCAGCAGTTTACAGTCCGACGAAGCGGGAATCACAGATACGCAGTATTTT. As protein: CASSLQSDEAGITDTQYF.

The gene calls are TRBV19 and TRBJ2-2; 7 bases are a match to TRBD1. CDR1 and CDR2 (germline): LNHDA, SQIVND (reference sequence). V lost 4 bases to trimming and J lost 9 bases; unmatched junction nucleotides: 5. This CDR3 is built from 13 residues. The CDR3 DNA follows: TGTGCCAGTAGTACGGTGACAGGGAGGGAGCTGTTTTTT. Residues: CASSTVTGRELFF.

This clone came up once. The chain is built from TRBV5-8 and TRBJ2-2; perhaps TRBD1 as D (6 bases). V shed 4 bases and J shed 6 bases, with 13 bases lying between them. Germline CDR1 SGHTS, CDR2 YDEGEE. The CDR3 has 14 amino acids. The CDR3 DNA is TGTGCCAGCAGCCTCCTACAGGGAGCCGGGGAGCTGTTTTTT. Translating it yields CASSLLQGAGELFF. Variable domain in full (rest from reference TRBV5-8 and TRBJ2-2): EAGVTQSPTHLIKTRGQQATLRCSPISGHTSVYWYQQALGLGLQFLLWYDEGEERNRGNFPPRFSGRQFPNYSSELNVNALELEDSALYLCASSLLQGAGELFFGEGSRLTVL.

The chain couples TRBV4-3 to TRBJ2-7; 7 nucleotides align to TRBD2. The CDR3 spans 14 residues. Trimming took 4 bases from V and 3 from J; bases not matched to a gene: 6. Germline CDR1 is LGHNA and CDR2 is YSLEER. CDR3 in DNA: TGCGCCAGCAGCCCCTCTAGCGGAAGCTACGAGCAGTACTTC. Translation: CASSPSSGSYEQYF.

The chain is built from TRBV6-5 and TRBJ1-1, with D possibly TRBD1 on 6 matching bases. Germline V lookup: CDR1 MNHEY, CDR2 SVGAGI. The V and J ends lost 7 bases and 3 bases respectively, with 18 bases between them. This CDR3 spans 15 amino acids. The chain's CDR3 is CASNWGGGADTEAFF. CDR3 nucleotides: TGTGCCAGCAATTGGGGAGGGGGGGCCGACACTGAAGCTTTCTTT.

The CDR3 region is CASNGQGVGDTEAFF. CDR3 nucleotides: TGTGCCAGCAACGGACAGGGGGTGGGTGACACTGAAGCTTTCTTT. The chain has TRBV2 and TRBJ1-1, with TRBD1 identical over 10 bases. Germline values: CDR1 SNHLY, CDR2 FYNNEI. V dropped 7 bases and J dropped 3; count of bases not matched to a gene: 8. This CDR3 contains 15 residues.